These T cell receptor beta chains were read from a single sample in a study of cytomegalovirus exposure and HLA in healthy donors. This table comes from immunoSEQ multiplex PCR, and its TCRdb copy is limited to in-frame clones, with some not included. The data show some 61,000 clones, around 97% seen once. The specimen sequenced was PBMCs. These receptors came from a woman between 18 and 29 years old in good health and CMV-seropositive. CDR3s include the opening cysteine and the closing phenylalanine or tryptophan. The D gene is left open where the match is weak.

CASRNWTRRKDETQYF,TRBD2,TRBV27
CASSQAGTSGFSEQFF,TRBD2,TRBV4-1
CASSGAGENQPQHF,.,TRBV6-6
CASSPRTGDVTNEKLFF,TRBD1,TRBV14
CASTQPPSGNDEQFF,TRBD2,TRBV28
CASSLGGGSYEQYF,.,TRBV7-8
CASSFGNSNYGYTF,.,TRBV27
CASSLQGNYGYTF,.,TRBV28
CASSRGRDSDSYEQYF,TRBD1,TRBV7-9
CASSLSPRKYEQYF,.,TRBV28
CASSISGDMWSEQFF,.,TRBV19
CASSRTSTYNEQFF,.,TRBV4-1
CASSQLNPSGRAGTQYF,TRBD2,TRBV2
CASSRSGFDNEQFF,.,TRBV7-6
CASTPSGSFYEQFF,TRBD2,TRBV6-6
CASSLTFSYEQYF,.,TRBV11-3
CASSDHWASNQPQHF,.,TRBV19
CAWSGSGTDTQYF,TRBD2,TRBV30
CASSRQDGATGELFF,.,TRBV5-1
CASSPFGWTDFNQPQHF,.,TRBV28
CASSQRLAGVYEQFF,.,TRBV4-1
CASSQSLRGEQYF,.,TRBV14
CASSASGTGVEQYF,TRBD1,TRBV5-1
CASSDSAGELFF,.,TRBV10-2
CASSYSRDRGDEQYF,TRBD1,TRBV6-5
CASSLNGNGYTF,.,TRBV5-1
CASSSDSGLEAFF,.,TRBV2
CASSEASAGANSYEQYF,.,TRBV6-1
CASAQLAWQQFF,TRBD2,TRBV19
CASNQQDRGQETQYF,TRBD1,TRBV6-5
CASSIGSSYEQYF,.,TRBV19
CASSEGLAGTTYNEQFF,TRBD2,TRBV10-1
CAWDSKYF,.,TRBV30
CASSSSGGQPQHF,.,TRBV28
CASSLNEQFF,.,TRBV6-5
CASSYDGRAGNEQFF,TRBD2,TRBV6-5
CSARAGDGYTF,.,TRBV20-1
CASSSGLKETQYF,.,TRBV7-3
CAWSGRAEAFF,.,TRBV30
CASSPPGGGNYGYTF,.,TRBV18
CASSYTTGLLLDGYTF,TRBD1,TRBV6-5
CASSLGWTGDGYTF,TRBD1,TRBV5-1
CASSPPGGSADSTDTQYF,.,TRBV7-9
CASEDRGGQPQHF,TRBD1,TRBV2
CASSPKASGFYYNEQFF,TRBD2,TRBV7-8
CASSPQDREVSNYGYTF,TRBD1,TRBV9
CASIAPGNFYNEQFF,.,TRBV28
CASSSSRTGSSYEQYF,.,TRBV7-8
CASSYRGTGLGEQFF,.,TRBV6-5
CASSSTDAGREFF,.,TRBV27
CASSSSSGSRGMNTEAFF,.,TRBV28
CASSLTRGLSDTQYF,TRBD1,TRBV7-3